The 20 T cell receptor beta chains below were found in one sample sequenced in a study of Ad26.COV2.S vaccination and SARS-CoV-2 variants. Repertoires were generated with immunoSEQ multiplex PCR, while TCRdb's copy carries only in-frame clones and drops some. The sample lists roughly 330,000 clones; 85% to 90% were seen once. Treatment given: around 19 received Ad26.COV2.S at low or high dose, single or two shots; about five received placebo; per-sample allocation not given. The investigators took samples on day 63 after the first vaccine or placebo injection. The sequencing used peripheral blood, collected in a trial of Ad26.COV2.S vaccine versus placebo. These receptors all come from a person aged 18 to 59 who received the Ad26.COV2.S COVID-19 vaccine or a placebo.

The chain has TRBV5-1 and TRBJ1-2, with D hard to call. V was pared by 0 bases and J by 8 bases, with 11 bases between. Germline V gives CDR1 SGHRS, CDR2 YFSETQ. The CDR3 is 13 amino acids. CDR3 nucleotides: TGCGCCAGCAGCTTGGTTGGCCAGCGCGGCTACACCTTC. Translation gives CASSLVGQRGYTF.

V gene TRBV5-4 combines with J gene TRBJ2-7, with a weak D call TRBD1 (5 bases). CDR1 and CDR2 from the germline V gene are SGHNT and YYREEE (reference sequence). Trimming cost V 3 bases and J 0 bases, with 10 bases left between them. The CDR3 contains 14 residues. The CDR3 loop is CASSYEQASYEQYF. The DNA for the CDR3 is TGTGCCAGCAGCTACGAACAGGCCTCCTACGAGCAGTACTTC. Using reference TRBV5-4 and TRBJ2-7 for the parts outside the CDR3, the full variable domain is ETGVTQSPTHLIKTRGQQVTLRCSSQSGHNTVSWYQQALGQGPQFIFQYYREEENGRGNFPPRFSGLQFPNYSSELNVNALELDDSALYLCASSYEQASYEQYFGPGTRLTVT.

CDR3 DNA: TGTGCCAGCACTCAAACAGGGACACCCAACACCGGGGAGCTGTTTTTT. Residues: CASTQTGTPNTGELFF. This rearrangement joins TRBV25-1 to TRBJ2-2; possible D gene TRBD1, 6 bases. The V and J ends lost 7 bases and 2 bases respectively, with 17 bases between them. The CDR3 runs 16 residues. Germline CDR1 is MGHDK and CDR2 is SYGVNS.

The chain links TRBV7-3 to TRBJ2-1, with TRBD1 as a possible D gene (6 bases). The CDR3 covers 15 residues. CDR1 and CDR2 (germline): SGHTA, FQGTGA. V lost 5 bases and J lost 3, with 14 bases in between. The DNA for the CDR3 is TGTGCCAGCAGCCTTCCCGGGACAAACTACAATGAGCAGTTCTTC. This encodes CASSLPGTNYNEQFF. The entire variable domain, with the rest obtained from reference TRBV7-3 and TRBJ2-1, is as follows: GAGVSQTPSNKVTEKGKYVELRCDPISGHTALYWYRQSLGQGPEFLIYFQGTGAADDSGLPNDRFFAVRPEGSVSTLKIQRTERGDSAVYLCASSLPGTNYNEQFFGPGTRLTVL.

The chain is built from TRBV27 and TRBJ2-7; TRBD2 is a possible D gene (5 bases). The CDR3 loop spans 14 amino acids. CDR1 and CDR2 from the germline V gene are MNHEY and SMNVEV (reference sequence). V lost 6 bases and J lost 3, with 15 bases in between. The CDR3 DNA reads as TGTGCCAGCAGACGGACTGCAGAGCACTACGAGCAGTACTTC. This codes for CASRRTAEHYEQYF.

V usage is TRBV5-4 and J usage is TRBJ1-2, with D uncertain. This CDR3 has 13 residues. With 2 bases removed from V and 3 bases from J, the gap between germline ends came to 8 bases. Germline V gene sequence: CDR1 SGHNT, CDR2 YYREEE (reference sequence). CDR3 protein: CASSFPADYGYTF. As DNA, the CDR3 is TGTGCCAGCAGCTTCCCAGCGGACTATGGCTACACCTTC.

This chain joins TRBV12-3 or TRBV12-4 and TRBJ1-4; weak D call: TRBD1 (6 bases). The CDR3 spans 13 residues. Deletions cut 7 bases from V and 17 bases from J, with 23 bases between. The DNA for the CDR3 is TGTGCCAGCATTAAATCGGACAGCGCCACACCATTTTTT. Protein: CASIKSDSATPFF.

The chain carries TRBV9 and TRBJ2-5; 8 bases fit TRBD2. In germline, CDR1 is SGDLS, CDR2 YYNGEE. The CDR3 contains 15 residues. V trimming: 0 bases; J trimming: 5 bases; junction bases outside the gene matches: 6. The DNA of the CDR3 is TGTGCCAGCAGCGTAGGAGCGGGGGCGGAGGAGACCCAGTACTTC. Translated, it gives CASSVGAGAEETQYF.

J is TRBJ1-1 and V is TRBV3-1 (or the pseudogene TRBV3-2), with a tentative D call TRBD1 (5 bases). The CDR3 covers 15 residues. The V gene's germline CDR1 is LGHDT and CDR2 YNNKEL (reference sequence). Trimming pared 3 bases from V and 7 bases from J, leaving 18 bases between. DNA for the CDR3: TGTGCCAGCAGCCAGTCTTGGGGACTGGGGCTTGAAGCTTTCTTT. Protein sequence: CASSQSWGLGLEAFF.

The V gene is TRBV7-2, the J gene TRBJ2-7; 9 nucleotides line up with TRBD1. Germline V gene sequence: CDR1 SGHTA, CDR2 FQGNSA. The CDR3 contains 12 residues. The V gene end was trimmed by 4 bases and the J gene end by 5 bases; junction bases not matched to a gene: 0. CDR3 in DNA: TGTGCCAGCAGCTGGACAGGGGACGAGCAGTACTTC. Translating gives CASSWTGDEQYF.

This chain joins TRBV7-2 and TRBJ1-2; tentatively, D is TRBD1 (6 bases). This CDR3 is built from 13 residues. V was pared by 5 bases and J by 5 bases, with 12 bases between. Germline-derived CDR1 and CDR2 are SGHTA and FQGNSA. CDR3 region: CASSMDSVYGYTF. As DNA, the CDR3 is TGTGCCAGCAGCATGGACAGTGTATATGGCTACACCTTC.

V is TRBV30 and J is TRBJ1-1, with D possibly being TRBD1 (5 bases). Trimming removed 4 bases at V and 1 base at J, with 13 bases between. The CDR3 sequence is 14 residues long. The germline V gene has CDR1 GTSNPN and CDR2 SVGIG (reference sequence). The CDR3 sequence: CAWTGLSANTEAFF. The CDR3 DNA reads as TGTGCCTGGACAGGGCTGTCAGCGAACACTGAAGCTTTCTTT.

The J gene is TRBJ1-1, the V gene TRBV4-3, with D tentatively TRBD1 (6 bases). The CDR3 covers 14 residues. Germline loops: CDR1 LGHNA, CDR2 YSLEER. V lost 1 base, J lost 4 bases, and 10 bases lay in between. The CDR3 region is CASSQAGGRTEAFF. DNA for the CDR3: TGCGCCAGCAGCCAAGCGGGGGGGCGCACTGAAGCTTTCTTT.

The V gene is TRBV3-1 (or the pseudogene TRBV3-2), the J gene TRBJ2-3; 11 nucleotides agree with TRBD2. Trimming took 2 bases from V and 5 from J; bases not matched to a gene: 6. Germline CDR1 LGHDT, CDR2 YNNKEL (reference sequence). The CDR3 is made up of 16 amino acids. The CDR3 here is CASSQIAGGREDTQYF. In DNA, the CDR3 is TGTGCCAGCAGCCAAATAGCGGGAGGGCGAGAAGATACGCAGTATTTT.

This chain joins TRBV2 and TRBJ2-1, with a weak D call TRBD2 (7 bases). The CDR3 sequence is 14 residues long. V was cut by 4 bases and J by 4 bases, with 11 bases left in between. Germline assignment: CDR1 SNHLY and CDR2 FYNNEI. CDR3 DNA: TGTGCCAGCAGTGTGCGGGGGCCATACAATGAGCAGTTCTTC. It specifies CASSVRGPYNEQFF.

The V call is TRBV5-8, the J call TRBJ1-2, with TRBD1 matching over 11 bases. Losses at the gene ends were 4 bases for V and 3 bases for J; bases not matched to a gene: 2. CDR1 is SGHTS, CDR2 YDEGEE, per germline. There are 14 residues in the CDR3. The CDR3 loop reads CASSMGQGDYGYTF. The CDR3 region has the DNA TGTGCCAGCAGCATGGGACAGGGGGACTATGGCTACACCTTC.

V is TRBV4-2 and J is TRBJ2-7; 9 bases align to TRBD2. This CDR3 comprises 13 residues. Trimming at V came to 11 bases and at J to 4 bases, leaving 9 bases not matched to a gene. Germline V CDR1 and CDR2: LGHNA, YNFKEQ. CDR3 nucleotides: TGTGCCTGCGGGGGGGGAAAAGATTACGAGCAGTACTTC. This sequence encodes CACGGGKDYEQYF.

The V call is TRBV11-2, the J call TRBJ1-2; 9 bases are a match to TRBD1. Trimming removed 1 base from V and 5 bases from J; junction bases left unmatched: 8. The CDR3 consists of 16 residues. Germline CDR1 is SGHAT and CDR2 is FQNNGV. As DNA, the CDR3 is TGTGCCAGCAGCTTAGGCTTCAGGACAGGGGCTTATGGCTACACCTTC. Protein: CASSLGFRTGAYGYTF. Based on the CDR3 plus reference TRBV11-2 and TRBJ1-2, the full variable domain is EAGVAQSPRYKIIEKRQSVAFWCNPISGHATLYWYQQILGQGPKLLIQFQNNGVVDDSQLPKDRFSAERLKGVDSTLKIQPAKLEDSAVYLCASSLGFRTGAYGYTFGSGTRLTVV.

This clone came up a few times. This chain uses TRBV7-8 with TRBJ1-1; TRBD1 is a possible D gene (5 bases). Germline CDR1 is SGHVS and CDR2 is FQNEAQ. The CDR3 covers 12 residues. V lost 6 bases to trimming and J lost 5 bases, with 10 bases between them. CDR3 residues: CASRIGETEAFF. CDR3 nucleotide sequence: TGTGCCAGCAGAATAGGGGAGACTGAAGCTTTCTTT.

CDR3 in DNA: TGTGCCAGCAGGAGCTCGATGACAGGGCGGGGTGCAGCTTTCTTT. As protein: CASRSSMTGRGAAFF. The J gene is TRBJ1-1, the V gene TRBV2, with 7 bases fitting TRBD1. Looked up from germline, CDR1 is SNHLY and CDR2 is FYNNEI. V trimming: 6 bases; J trimming: 10 bases; junction bases outside the gene matches: 17. The CDR3 covers 15 residues.